This entry features one TCR beta chain sequence. As yet, its antigen is unknown. Treatment described: oral pan-JAK inhibitor, 5-10 mg twice daily. The entry originates in a study of CD8+ T cells in alopecia areata. Study-level background: Tofacitinib ran 6 to 18 months, followed by 6 months off drug. Treated patients were scored for severity by percent of scalp affected.

Extraction of RNA preceded its reverse transcription into cDNA, which served as the sequencing template. Assay used: immunoSEQ multiplex PCR; TCRdb lists only in-frame clones, some missing. The sample shows fewer than 150,000 clones, about 54% of them seen only once. Whole-study results and caveats: Scalp and blood retained many expanded lesional clones during tofacitinib.

Germline-derived CDR1 and CDR2 are MNHEY and SMNVEV (reference sequence). The CDR3 has 15 amino acids. V lost 5 bases to trimming and J lost 5 bases; unmatched junction nucleotides: 9. This chain links TRBV27 with TRBJ1-5; TRBD1 matches 7 bases. This receptor was taken from a human donor with alopecia areata. The specimen comprised CD8+ T cells sorted from blood, sampled at week 4, from a patient treated with tofacitinib. CDR3 in DNA: TGTGCCAGCAGTCCAACCTGGGACAGATATCAGCCCCAGCATTTT. Encoded protein: CASSPTWDRYQPQHF.